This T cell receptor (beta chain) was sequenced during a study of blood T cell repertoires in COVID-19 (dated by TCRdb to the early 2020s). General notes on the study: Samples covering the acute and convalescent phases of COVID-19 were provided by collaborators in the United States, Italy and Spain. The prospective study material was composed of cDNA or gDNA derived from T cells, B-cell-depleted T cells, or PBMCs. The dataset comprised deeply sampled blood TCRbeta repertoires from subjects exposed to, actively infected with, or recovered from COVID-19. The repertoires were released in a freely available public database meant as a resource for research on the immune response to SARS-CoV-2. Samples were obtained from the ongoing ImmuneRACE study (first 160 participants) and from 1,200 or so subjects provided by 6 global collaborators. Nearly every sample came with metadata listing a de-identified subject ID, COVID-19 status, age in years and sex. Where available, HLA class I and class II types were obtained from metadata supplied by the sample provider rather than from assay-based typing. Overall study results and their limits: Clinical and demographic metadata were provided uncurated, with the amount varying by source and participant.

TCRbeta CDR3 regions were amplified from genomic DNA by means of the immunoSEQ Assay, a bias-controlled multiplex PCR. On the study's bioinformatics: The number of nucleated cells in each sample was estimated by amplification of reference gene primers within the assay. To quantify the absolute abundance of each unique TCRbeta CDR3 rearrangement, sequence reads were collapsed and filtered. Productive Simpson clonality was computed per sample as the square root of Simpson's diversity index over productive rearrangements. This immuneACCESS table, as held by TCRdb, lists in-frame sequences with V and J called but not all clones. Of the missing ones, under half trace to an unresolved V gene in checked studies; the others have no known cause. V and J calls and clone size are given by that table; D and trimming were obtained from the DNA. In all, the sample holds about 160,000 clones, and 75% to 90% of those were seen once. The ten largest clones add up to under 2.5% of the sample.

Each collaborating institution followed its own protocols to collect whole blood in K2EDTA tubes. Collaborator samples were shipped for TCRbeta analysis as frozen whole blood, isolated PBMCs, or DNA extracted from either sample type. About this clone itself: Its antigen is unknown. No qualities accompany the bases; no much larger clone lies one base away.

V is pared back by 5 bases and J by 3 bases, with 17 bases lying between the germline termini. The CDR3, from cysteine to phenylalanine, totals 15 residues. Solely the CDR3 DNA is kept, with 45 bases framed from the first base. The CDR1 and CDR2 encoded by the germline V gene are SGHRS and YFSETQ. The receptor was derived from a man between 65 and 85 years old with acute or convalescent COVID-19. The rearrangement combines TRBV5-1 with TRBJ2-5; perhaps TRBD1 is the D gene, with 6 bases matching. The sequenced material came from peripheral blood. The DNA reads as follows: TGCGCCAGCAGGGACAGACCAAACCTAAAAGAGACCCAGTACTTC. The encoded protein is CASRDRPNLKETQYF.